The TCR beta chain described here comes from a study of Ad26.COV2.S vaccination and SARS-CoV-2 variants. The treatment: 15 to 20 received Ad26.COV2.S at low or high dose, single or two shots; about 5 received placebo; per-sample allocation not given. Collection of samples fell on day 63 after the first vaccine or placebo injection. Generated by immunoSEQ multiplex PCR, the TCRdb table keeps only in-frame clones and is missing some. The top ten hold over 1.3% of the sample, which has hundreds of thousands of clones, roughly 90% seen once. This CDR3 has 13 amino acids. V gave up 2 bases and J gave up 1 base, with 6 bases separating them. Germline values: CDR1 WSHSY, CDR2 SAAADI.

V and J are TRBV10-2 and TRBJ2-7; no firm D call. The receptor was derived from a person aged 18-60 years who received the Ad26.COV2.S COVID-19 vaccine or a placebo. Sequencing was performed on peripheral blood, taken in a trial of Ad26.COV2.S vaccine versus placebo. The CDR3 loop reads CASSEGGSYEQYF. CDR3 nucleotides: TGCGCCAGCAGTGAGGGCGGATCCTACGAGCAGTACTTC.